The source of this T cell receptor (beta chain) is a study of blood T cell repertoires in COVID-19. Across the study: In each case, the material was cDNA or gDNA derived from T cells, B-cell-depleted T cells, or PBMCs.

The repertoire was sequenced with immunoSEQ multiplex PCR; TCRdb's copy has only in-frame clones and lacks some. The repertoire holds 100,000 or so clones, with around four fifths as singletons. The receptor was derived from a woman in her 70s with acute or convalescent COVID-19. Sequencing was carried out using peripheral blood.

The CDR3 sequence: CASTTTGTGTDTQYF. The DNA of the CDR3 is TGTGCCAGCACCACAACCGGGACAGGCACAGATACGCAGTATTTT. The chain is built from TRBV9 and TRBJ2-3; 7 nucleotides agree with TRBD1. The CDR3 totals 15 residues. Germline-derived CDR1 and CDR2 are SGDLS and YYNGEE. Unmatched junction bases numbered 8, after V lost 6 bases and J lost 1 base.